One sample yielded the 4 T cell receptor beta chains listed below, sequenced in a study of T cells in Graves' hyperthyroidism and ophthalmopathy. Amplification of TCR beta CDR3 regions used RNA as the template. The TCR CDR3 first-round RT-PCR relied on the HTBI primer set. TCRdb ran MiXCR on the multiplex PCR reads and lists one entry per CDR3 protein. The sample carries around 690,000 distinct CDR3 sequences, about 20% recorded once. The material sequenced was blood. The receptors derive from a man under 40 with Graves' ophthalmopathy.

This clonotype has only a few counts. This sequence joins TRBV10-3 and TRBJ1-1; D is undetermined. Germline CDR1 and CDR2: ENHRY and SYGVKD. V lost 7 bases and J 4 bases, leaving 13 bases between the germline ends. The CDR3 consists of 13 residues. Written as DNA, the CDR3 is TGTGCCATCATGTCGGCCACAGCCACTGAAGCTTTCTTT. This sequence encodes CAIMSATATEAFF.

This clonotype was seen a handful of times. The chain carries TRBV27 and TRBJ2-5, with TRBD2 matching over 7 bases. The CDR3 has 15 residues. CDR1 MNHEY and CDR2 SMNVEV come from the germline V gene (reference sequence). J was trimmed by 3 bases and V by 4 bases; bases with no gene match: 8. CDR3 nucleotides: TGTGCCAGCAGTTACCTCGGGACTAAAAAAGAGACCCAGTACTTC. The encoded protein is CASSYLGTKKETQYF.

The CDR3 DNA sequence: TGTGCCACCTCAAAGCAAAATGAGCAGTTCTTC. It codes for CATSKQNEQFF. The chain joins TRBV24-1 to TRBJ2-1; no clear D. This CDR3 has 11 amino acids. Trimming cost V 9 bases and J 7 bases, with 9 bases left between them. CDR1 and CDR2 from the germline V gene are KGHDR and SFDVKD.

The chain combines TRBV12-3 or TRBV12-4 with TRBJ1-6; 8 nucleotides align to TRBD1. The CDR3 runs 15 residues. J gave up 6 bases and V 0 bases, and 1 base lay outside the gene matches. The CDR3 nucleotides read TGTGCCAGCAGTTTAGCAGACAGGGGTAATTCACCCCTCCACTTT. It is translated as CASSLADRGNSPLHF.